This TCR beta chain was retrieved from a study of cytomegalovirus exposure and HLA in healthy donors. Notes on the study in general: Most likely, a cluster of highly shared sequence variants arose as a sequencing artifact. Earlier analysis looked at TCR beta V segments, and most were productive about 87% or about 30% of the time. Among TCR sequences, most were rare, though some public TCRs appeared in many donors. No immune exposure information besides CMV serostatus was available.

With regard to this clone: Its antigen remains unknown.

The primer mix had 60 Vbeta and 13 Jbeta primers. Only in-frame clones appear in the TCRdb table, and some are missing; sequencing was by immunoSEQ multiplex PCR. The sample shows 50,000 to 60,000 clones, roughly 76% of them seen only once. CDR1 is SQVTM, CDR2 ANQGSEA, per germline. CDR3 length: 13 residues. Trimming stripped 5 bases from V and 4 bases from J, with 11 bases between. The TCR was taken from a middle-aged woman in good health and CMV-seropositive. This sequence joins TRBV29-1 and TRBJ2-2; no reliable D call. The source material was PBMCs. The CDR3 DNA sequence: TGCAGCGTTCAGGAAGGTGGCACCGGGGAGCTGTTTTTT. Translated: CSVQEGGTGELFF.